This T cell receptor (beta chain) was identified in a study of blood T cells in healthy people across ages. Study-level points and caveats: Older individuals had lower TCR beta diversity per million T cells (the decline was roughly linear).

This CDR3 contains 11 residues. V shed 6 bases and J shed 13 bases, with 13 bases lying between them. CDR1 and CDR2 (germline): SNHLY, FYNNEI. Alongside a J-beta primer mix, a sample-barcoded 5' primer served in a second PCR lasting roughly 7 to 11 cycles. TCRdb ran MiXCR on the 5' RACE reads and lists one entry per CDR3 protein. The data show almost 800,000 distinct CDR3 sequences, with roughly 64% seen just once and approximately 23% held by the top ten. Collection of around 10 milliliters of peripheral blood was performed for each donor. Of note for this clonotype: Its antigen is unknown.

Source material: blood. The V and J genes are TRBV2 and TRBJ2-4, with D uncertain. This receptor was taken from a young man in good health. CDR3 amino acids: CASSREVEQYF. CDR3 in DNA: TGTGCCAGCAGCCGCGAAGTGGAGCAGTACTTC.